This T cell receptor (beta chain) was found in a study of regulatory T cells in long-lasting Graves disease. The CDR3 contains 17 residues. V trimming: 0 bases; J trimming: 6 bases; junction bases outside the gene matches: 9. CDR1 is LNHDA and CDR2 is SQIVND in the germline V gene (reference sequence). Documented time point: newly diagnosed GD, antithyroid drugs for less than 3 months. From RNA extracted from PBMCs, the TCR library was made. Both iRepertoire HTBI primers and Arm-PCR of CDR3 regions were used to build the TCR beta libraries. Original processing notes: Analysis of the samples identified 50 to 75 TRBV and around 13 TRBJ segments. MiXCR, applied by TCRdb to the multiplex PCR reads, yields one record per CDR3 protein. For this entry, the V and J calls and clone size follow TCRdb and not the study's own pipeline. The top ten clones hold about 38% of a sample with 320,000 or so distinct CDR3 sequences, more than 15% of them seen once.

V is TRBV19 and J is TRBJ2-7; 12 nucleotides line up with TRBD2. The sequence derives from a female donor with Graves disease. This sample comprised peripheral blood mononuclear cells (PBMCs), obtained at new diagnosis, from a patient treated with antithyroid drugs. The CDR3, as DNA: TGTGCCAGTAGTATAGATCTATGGGCTAGCGGGAGGGCCGAGCAGTACTTC. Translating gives CASSIDLWASGRAEQYF.